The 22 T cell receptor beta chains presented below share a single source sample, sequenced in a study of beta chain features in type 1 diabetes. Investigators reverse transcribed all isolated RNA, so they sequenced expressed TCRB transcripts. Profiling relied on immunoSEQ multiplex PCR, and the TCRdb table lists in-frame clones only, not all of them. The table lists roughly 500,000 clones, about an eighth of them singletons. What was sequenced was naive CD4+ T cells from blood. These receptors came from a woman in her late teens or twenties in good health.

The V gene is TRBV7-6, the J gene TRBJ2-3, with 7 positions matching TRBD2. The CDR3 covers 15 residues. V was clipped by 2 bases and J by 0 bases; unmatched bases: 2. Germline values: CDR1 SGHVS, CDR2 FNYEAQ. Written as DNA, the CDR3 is TGTGCCAGCAGCTTACCGGGGGGTAGCACAGATACGCAGTATTTT. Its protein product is CASSLPGGSTDTQYF.

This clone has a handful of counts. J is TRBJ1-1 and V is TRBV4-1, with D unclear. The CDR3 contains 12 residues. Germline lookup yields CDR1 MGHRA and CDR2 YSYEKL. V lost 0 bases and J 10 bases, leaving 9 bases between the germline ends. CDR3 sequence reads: CASSQERVGAFF. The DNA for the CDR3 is TGCGCCAGCAGCCAAGAACGGGTAGGAGCTTTCTTT.

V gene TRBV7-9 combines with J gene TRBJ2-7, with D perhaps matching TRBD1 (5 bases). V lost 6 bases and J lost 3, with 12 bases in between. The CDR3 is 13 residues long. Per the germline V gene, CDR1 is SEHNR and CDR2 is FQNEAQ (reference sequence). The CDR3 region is CASSPGASYEQYF. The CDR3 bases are TGTGCCAGCAGTCCTGGGGCGAGCTACGAGCAGTACTTC.

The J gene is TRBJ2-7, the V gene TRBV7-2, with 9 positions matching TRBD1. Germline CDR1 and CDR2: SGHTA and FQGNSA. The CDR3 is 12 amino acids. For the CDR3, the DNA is TGTGCCAGCAGCGGCCTTGGACAGGGGTTTAACGTC. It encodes CASSGLGQGFNV.

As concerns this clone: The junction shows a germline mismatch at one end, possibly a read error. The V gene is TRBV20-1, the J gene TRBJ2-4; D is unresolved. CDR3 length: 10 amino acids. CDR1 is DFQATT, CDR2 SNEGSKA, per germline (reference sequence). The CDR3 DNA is TGCAGTGCTACCAACGGAGTCCCTCTCTTC. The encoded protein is CSATNGVPLF.

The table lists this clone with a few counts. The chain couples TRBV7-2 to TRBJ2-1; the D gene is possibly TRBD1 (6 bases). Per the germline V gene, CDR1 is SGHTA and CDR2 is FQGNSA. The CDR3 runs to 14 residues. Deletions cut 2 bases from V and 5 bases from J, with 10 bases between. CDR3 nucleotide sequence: TGTGCCAGCAGCTTATACTCAGGGGACAATGAGCAGTTCTTC. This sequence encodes CASSLYSGDNEQFF.

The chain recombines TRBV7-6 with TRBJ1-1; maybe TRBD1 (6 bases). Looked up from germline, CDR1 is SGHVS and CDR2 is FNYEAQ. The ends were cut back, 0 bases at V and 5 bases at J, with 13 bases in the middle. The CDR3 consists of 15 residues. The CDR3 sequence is CASSLAWGTTTEAFF. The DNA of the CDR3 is TGTGCCAGCAGCTTAGCTTGGGGGACAACGACTGAAGCTTTCTTT.

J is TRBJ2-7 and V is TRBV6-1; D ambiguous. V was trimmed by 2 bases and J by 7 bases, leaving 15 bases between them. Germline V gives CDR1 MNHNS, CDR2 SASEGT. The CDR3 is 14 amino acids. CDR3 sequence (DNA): TGTGCCAGCAGTGAAAGGTTGGTAACAGCTGAGCAGTACGTC. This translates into CASSERLVTAEQYV.

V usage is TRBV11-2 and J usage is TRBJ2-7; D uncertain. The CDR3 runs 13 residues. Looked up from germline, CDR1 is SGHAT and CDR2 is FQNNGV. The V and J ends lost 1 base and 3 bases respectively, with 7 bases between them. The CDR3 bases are TGTGCCAGCAGCTTAGTCGCAGGCTACGAGCAGTACTTC. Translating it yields CASSLVAGYEQYF.

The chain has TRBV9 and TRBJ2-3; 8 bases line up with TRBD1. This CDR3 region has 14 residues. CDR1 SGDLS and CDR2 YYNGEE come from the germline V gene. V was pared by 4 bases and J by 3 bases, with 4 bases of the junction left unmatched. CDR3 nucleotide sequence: TGTGCCAGCAGCAAAGGACAGGGTACAGATACGCAGTATTTT. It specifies CASSKGQGTDTQYF.

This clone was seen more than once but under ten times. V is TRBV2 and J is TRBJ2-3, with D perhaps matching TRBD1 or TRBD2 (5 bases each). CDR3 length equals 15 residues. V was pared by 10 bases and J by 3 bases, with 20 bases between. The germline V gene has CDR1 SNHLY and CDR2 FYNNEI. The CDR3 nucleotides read TGTGCCACCCCCCCAGGACGGGACGCAACAGATACGCAGTATTTT. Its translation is CATPPGRDATDTQYF.

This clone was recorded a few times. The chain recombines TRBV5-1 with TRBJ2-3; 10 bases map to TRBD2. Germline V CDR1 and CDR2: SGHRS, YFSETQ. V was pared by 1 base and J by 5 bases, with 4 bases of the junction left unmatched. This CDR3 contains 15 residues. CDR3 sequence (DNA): TGCGCCAGCAGCTTGCCCTCTAGCGGGGGAGATACGCAGTATTTT. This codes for CASSLPSSGGDTQYF.

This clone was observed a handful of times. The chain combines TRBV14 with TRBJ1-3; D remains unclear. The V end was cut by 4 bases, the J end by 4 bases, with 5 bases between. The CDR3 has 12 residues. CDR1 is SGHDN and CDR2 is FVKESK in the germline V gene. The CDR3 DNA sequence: TGTGCCAGCAGCCTAAGCGGAAACACCATATATTTT. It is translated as CASSLSGNTIYF.

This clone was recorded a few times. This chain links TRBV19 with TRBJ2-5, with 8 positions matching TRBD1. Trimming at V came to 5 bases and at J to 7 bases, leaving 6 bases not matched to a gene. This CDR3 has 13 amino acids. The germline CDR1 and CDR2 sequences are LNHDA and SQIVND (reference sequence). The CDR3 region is CASSGDRSMTQYF. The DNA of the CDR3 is TGTGCCAGTAGTGGGGACAGGTCCATGACCCAGTACTTC.

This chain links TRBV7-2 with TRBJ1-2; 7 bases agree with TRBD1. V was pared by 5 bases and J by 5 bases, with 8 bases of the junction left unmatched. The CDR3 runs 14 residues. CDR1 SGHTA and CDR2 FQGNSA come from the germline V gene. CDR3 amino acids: CASSRDRAGYGYTF. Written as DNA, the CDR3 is TGTGCCAGCAGCCGTGACAGGGCAGGGTATGGCTACACCTTC.

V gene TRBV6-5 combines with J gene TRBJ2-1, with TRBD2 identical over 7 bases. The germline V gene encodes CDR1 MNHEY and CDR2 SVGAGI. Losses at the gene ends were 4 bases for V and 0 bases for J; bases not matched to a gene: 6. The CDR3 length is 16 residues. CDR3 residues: CASSLSGDHSYNEQFF. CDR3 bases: TGTGCCAGCAGTTTGAGCGGGGATCACTCCTACAATGAGCAGTTCTTC.

CDR3 residues: CASTTRASGSNEQFF. In DNA, the CDR3 is TGTGCCAGTACCACTCGGGCTAGCGGGAGCAATGAGCAGTTCTTC. The chain couples TRBV19 to TRBJ2-1; TRBD2 aligns across 10 bases. The CDR3 contains 15 residues. After removal of 7 bases from V and 6 bases from J, the junction contained 9 bases not matched to a gene. CDR1 and CDR2 (germline): LNHDA, SQIVND (reference sequence).

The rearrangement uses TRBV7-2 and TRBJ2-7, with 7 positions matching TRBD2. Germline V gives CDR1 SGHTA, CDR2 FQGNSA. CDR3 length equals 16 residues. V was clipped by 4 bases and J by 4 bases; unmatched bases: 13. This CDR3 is CASSSGTGGRLYEQYF. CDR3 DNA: TGTGCCAGCAGCTCCGGGACGGGAGGAAGGTTATACGAGCAGTACTTC.

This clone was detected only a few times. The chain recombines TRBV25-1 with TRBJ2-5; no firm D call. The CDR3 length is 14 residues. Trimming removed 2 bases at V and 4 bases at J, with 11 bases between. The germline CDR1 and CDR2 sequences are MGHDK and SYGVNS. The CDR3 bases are TGTGCCAGCAGTGAAGCCTGGGTTGGAGAGACCCAGTACTTC. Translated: CASSEAWVGETQYF.

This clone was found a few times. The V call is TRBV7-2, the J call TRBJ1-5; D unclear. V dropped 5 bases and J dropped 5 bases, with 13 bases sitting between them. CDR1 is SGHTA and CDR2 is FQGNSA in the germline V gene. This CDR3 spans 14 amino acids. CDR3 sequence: CASSPTFLDQPQHF. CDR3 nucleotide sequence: TGTGCCAGCAGCCCGACCTTTTTGGATCAGCCCCAGCATTTT. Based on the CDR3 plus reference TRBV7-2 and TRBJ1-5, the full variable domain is GAGVSQSPSNKVTEKGKDVELRCDPISGHTALYWYRQSLGQGLEFLIYFQGNSAPDKSGLPSDRFSAERTGGSVSTLTIQRTQQEDSAVYLCASSPTFLDQPQHFGDGTRLSIL.

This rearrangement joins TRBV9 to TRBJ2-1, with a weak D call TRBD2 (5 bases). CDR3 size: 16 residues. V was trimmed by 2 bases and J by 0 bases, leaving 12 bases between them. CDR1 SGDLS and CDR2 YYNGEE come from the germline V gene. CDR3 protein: CASSVTGESSYNEQFF. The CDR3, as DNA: TGTGCCAGCAGCGTGACCGGGGAAAGCTCCTACAATGAGCAGTTCTTC.

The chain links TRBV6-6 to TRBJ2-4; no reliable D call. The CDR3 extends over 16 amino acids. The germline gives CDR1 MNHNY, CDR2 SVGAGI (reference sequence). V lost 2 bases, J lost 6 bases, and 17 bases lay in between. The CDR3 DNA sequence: TGTGCCAGCAGTTACGGGATAGAAAGGAGCCCAAACATTCAGTACTTC. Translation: CASSYGIERSPNIQYF.